These 31 T cell receptor beta chains share one sample of origin, sequenced in a study of response to subunit inactivated influenza vaccine. One entry per CDR3 protein results from TCRdb running MiXCR on the RT-PCR reads. Of roughly 190,000 distinct CDR3 sequences listed, around an eighth are singletons. Source: CD8+ T cells sorted from PBMCs, taken 5 to 6 days after vaccination. The receptors derive from a man aged 45-65 years who received an inactivated influenza vaccine.

The chain is built from TRBV12-3 or TRBV12-4 and TRBJ2-1; the match to TRBD2 covers 11 bases. The junction had 6 bases not matched to a gene; V was cut back by 3 bases and J by 8 bases. The CDR3 is 15 amino acids. DNA for the CDR3: TGTGCCAGCAGTTTCGTAGCGGGAGGGCCCCATGAGCAGTTCTTC. It yields the protein CASSFVAGGPHEQFF.

This clonotype was detected many times. The chain employs TRBV4-3 and TRBJ2-2, with D perhaps matching TRBD2 (5 bases). Deletions cut 4 bases from V and 0 bases from J, with 12 bases between. Looked up from germline, CDR1 is LGHNA and CDR2 is YSLEER. The CDR3 extends over 16 amino acids. The CDR3 nucleotides read TGCGCCAGCAGCCCACTTACCGGGACGAACACCGGGGAGCTGTTTTTT. As protein: CASSPLTGTNTGELFF.

This clonotype was found a few times. V usage is TRBV14 and J usage is TRBJ2-5; 7 bases align to TRBD2. Per germline, CDR1 SGHDN and CDR2 FVKESK. CDR3 length equals 16 residues. J gave up 2 bases and V 0 bases, and 6 bases lay outside the gene matches. CDR3 protein: CASSQETSATQETQYF. DNA of the CDR3: TGTGCCAGCAGCCAAGAAACTAGCGCGACTCAAGAGACCCAGTACTTC.

This chain connects TRBV29-1 to TRBJ2-5, with D possibly matching TRBD2 (5 bases). The CDR3 extends over 12 amino acids. Looked up from germline, CDR1 is SQVTM and CDR2 is ANQGSEA. With 5 bases removed from V and 2 bases from J, the gap between germline ends came to 9 bases. CDR3 residues: CSVKRIQETQYF. As DNA, the CDR3 is TGCAGCGTTAAGCGGATACAAGAGACCCAGTACTTC.

This clonotype was observed a few times. The V call is TRBV4-3, the J call TRBJ2-1; TRBD1 aligns across 7 bases. J lost 4 bases, V lost 1 base, and 7 bases had no gene match. The CDR3 runs 16 residues. The germline CDR1 and CDR2 sequences are LGHNA and YSLEER. The CDR3 DNA reads as TGCGCCAGCAGCCAAGGAGGGGGCCGGTCTTACAATGAGCAGTTCTTC. Protein product: CASSQGGGRSYNEQFF.

This clonotype has a count of ten or more. The J gene is TRBJ1-5, the V gene TRBV6-1; 8 bases are a match to TRBD1. Germline assignment: CDR1 MNHNS and CDR2 SASEGT. With V trimmed by 2 bases and J by 0 bases, 3 bases remained unmatched. The CDR3 is 16 residues long. For the CDR3, the DNA is TGTGCCAGCAGTGAAACAGGGGGGCTTAGCAATCAGCCCCAGCATTTT. Protein product: CASSETGGLSNQPQHF.

CDR3 bases: TGTGCCAGCAGTCCGCGACAGTATAGCACAGATACGCAGTATTTT. Its protein product is CASSPRQYSTDTQYF. The chain carries TRBV6-1 and TRBJ2-3, with D possibly TRBD1 on 5 matching bases. The germline V gene has CDR1 MNHNS and CDR2 SASEGT. V lost 5 bases, J lost 0 bases, and 12 bases lay in between. The CDR3 is 15 residues long.

The chain carries TRBV28 and TRBJ2-7, with 8 bases aligning to TRBD2. CDR1 MDHEN and CDR2 SYDVKM come from the germline V gene. There are 14 residues in the CDR3. The J segment lost 0 bases and the V segment lost 6 bases, leaving 4 bases of the junction unmatched. The DNA for the CDR3 is TGTGCCAGCAGAAAAGCGGGAGTCTCCTACGAGCAGTACTTC. Its translation: CASRKAGVSYEQYF.

The V and J genes are TRBV6-2 or TRBV6-3 and TRBJ2-1; 7 nucleotides agree with TRBD2. The CDR3 runs 14 residues. Per germline, CDR1 MNHEY and CDR2 SVGEGT. Trimming cost V 5 bases and J 9 bases; bases outside gene matches: 10. In DNA, the CDR3 is TGTGCCAGCAGTGCCCCGGGACTAATGAGTGAGCAGTTCTTC. Translated, it gives CASSAPGLMSEQFF.

The chain employs TRBV4-1 and TRBJ1-2, with 7 bases aligning to TRBD1. Germline assignment: CDR1 MGHRA and CDR2 YSYEKL. V shed 1 base, J shed 5 bases, and the junction held 10 bases outside the gene matches. The CDR3 is 16 residues long. The CDR3 region is CASSQADRVPTYGYTF. The DNA for the CDR3 is TGCGCCAGCAGCCAAGCAGACAGGGTTCCCACATATGGCTACACCTTC.

The chain links TRBV6-1 to TRBJ2-1, with TRBD2 matching over 7 bases. CDR3 length: 17 amino acids. Germline-derived CDR1 and CDR2 are MNHNS and SASEGT. The V gene end was trimmed by 8 bases and the J gene end by 3 bases; junction bases not matched to a gene: 16. CDR3: CASQADLRGLVYNEQFF. The CDR3 nucleotides are TGTGCCAGCCAGGCAGACCTCCGTGGACTAGTCTACAATGAGCAGTTCTTC.

The chain employs TRBV6-2 or TRBV6-3 and TRBJ2-2; D unresolved. The germline CDR1 and CDR2 sequences are MNHEY and SVGEGT. CDR3 length: 14 residues. V lost 2 bases and J 6 bases, leaving 10 bases between the germline ends. The CDR3 sequence is CASSYGAGPGELFF. Written as DNA, the CDR3 is TGTGCCAGCAGTTACGGCGCAGGACCCGGGGAGCTGTTTTTT.

Ten or more counts support this clonotype. The V and J genes are TRBV4-3 and TRBJ2-1, with D possibly being TRBD2 (7 bases). Germline CDR1 and CDR2: LGHNA and YSLEER. V was pared by 0 bases and J by 4 bases, with 13 bases between. The CDR3 covers 16 residues. The chain's CDR3 is CASSQEAGASYNEQFF. CDR3 DNA: TGCGCCAGCAGCCAAGAGGCGGGGGCCTCGTACAATGAGCAGTTCTTC.

This clonotype was seen at least ten times. CDR3 nucleotide sequence: TGTGCCAGCAGTTACCGGGAGACCCAGTACTTC. Amino acids: CASSYRETQYF. V is TRBV6-2 or TRBV6-3 and J is TRBJ2-5; D is ambiguous. This CDR3 has 11 residues. V was shortened by 2 bases and J by 5 bases, with 3 bases between the two germline ends. Germline loops: CDR1 MNHEY, CDR2 SVGEGT.

This chain connects TRBV7-9 to TRBJ2-5, with TRBD1 matching over 7 bases. With 2 bases clipped from V and 4 bases from J, the junction kept 4 bases outside the gene matches. Looked up from germline, CDR1 is SEHNR and CDR2 is FQNEAQ (reference sequence). This CDR3 is 14 amino acids long. This chain's CDR3 is CASSLLDRPETQYF. The DNA of the CDR3 is TGTGCCAGCAGCTTATTGGACAGGCCAGAGACCCAGTACTTC.

V usage is TRBV10-1 and J usage is TRBJ2-1; D is unclear. The V end was cut by 1 base, the J end by 2 bases, with 12 bases between. Germline values: CDR1 WNHNN, CDR2 SYGVQD (reference sequence). This CDR3 comprises 16 residues. In nucleotides, the CDR3 is TGCGCCAGCAGTGAGTTAAGAAGGCATCCCTACAATGAGCAGTTCTTC. Protein: CASSELRRHPYNEQFF.

This clonotype was seen a few times. The chain has TRBV11-2 and TRBJ2-1, with D possibly being TRBD1 or TRBD2 (5 bases each). The CDR3 has 14 amino acids. Germline CDR1 and CDR2: SGHAT and FQNNGV. Trimming stripped 5 bases from V and 4 bases from J, with 12 bases between. CDR3 nucleotide sequence: TGTGCCAGCAGCCCGGGACCCCGTTACAATGAGCAGTTCTTC. Its protein is CASSPGPRYNEQFF. The variable domain in full, completed from reference TRBV11-2 and TRBJ2-1, reads EAGVAQSPRYKIIEKRQSVAFWCNPISGHATLYWYQQILGQGPKLLIQFQNNGVVDDSQLPKDRFSAERLKGVDSTLKIQPAKLEDSAVYLCASSPGPRYNEQFFGPGTRLTVL.

The CDR3 region is CASSHLAGGSYNEQFF. The DNA for the CDR3 is TGTGCCAGCAGCCACCTCGCGGGGGGATCCTACAATGAGCAGTTCTTC. The V and J genes are TRBV4-2 and TRBJ2-1; 8 nucleotides line up with TRBD2. Germline lookup yields CDR1 LGHNA and CDR2 YNFKEQ. The CDR3 loop spans 16 amino acids. After removal of 3 bases from V and 1 base from J, the junction contained 5 bases not matched to a gene.

This clonotype appeared a few times. The CDR3 coding sequence is TGTGCCACCAGCAGAGATCCCAAAAGGACAGGGTGGACGTCCTACGAGCAGTACTTC. Residues: CATSRDPKRTGWTSYEQYF. The chain combines TRBV15 with TRBJ2-7, with 8 bases that match TRBD1. This CDR3 has 19 residues. J was trimmed by 1 base and V by 0 bases; bases with no gene match: 14. Germline values: CDR1 LNHNV, CDR2 YYDKDF (reference sequence). The variable domain in full, completed from reference TRBV15 and TRBJ2-7, reads DAMVIQNPRYQVTQFGKPVTLSCSQTLNHNVMYWYQQKSSQAPKLLFHYYDKDFNNEADTPDNFQSRRPNTSFCFLDIRSPGLGDTAMYLCATSRDPKRTGWTSYEQYFGPGTRLTVT.

V and J are TRBV20-1 and TRBJ1-1; TRBD1 is a possible D gene (6 bases). The length of the CDR3 is 14 residues. The V gene lost 5 bases and the J gene lost 6 bases, with 19 bases spanning the gap. Per the germline V gene, CDR1 is DFQATT and CDR2 is SNEGSKA (reference sequence). The CDR3 protein is CSADTLGGSSEAFF. The CDR3 nucleotides read TGCAGTGCTGACACTCTAGGGGGAAGCTCTGAAGCTTTCTTT.

This clonotype was seen many times. V gene TRBV4-2 combines with J gene TRBJ2-7; no firm D call. The germline V gene encodes CDR1 LGHNA and CDR2 YNFKEQ. CDR3 length equals 15 residues. V was trimmed by 0 bases and J by 2 bases, leaving 11 bases between them. Here the CDR3 reads CASSQDPADTYEQYF. The CDR3 nucleotides are TGTGCCAGCAGCCAAGATCCCGCTGACACCTACGAGCAGTACTTC.

The chain links TRBV4-1 to TRBJ2-3, with TRBD2 matching 7 bases. This CDR3 spans 15 amino acids. Germline loops: CDR1 MGHRA, CDR2 YSYEKL. The V gene end was trimmed by 3 bases and the J gene end by 0 bases; junction bases not matched to a gene: 3. The CDR3 spells CASSQTSQSTDTQYF. The CDR3 DNA follows: TGCGCCAGCAGCCAGACTAGCCAGAGCACAGATACGCAGTATTTT.

The V call is TRBV7-9, the J call TRBJ2-2; the D call may be TRBD1 or TRBD2 (6 bases each). The V and J ends lost 4 bases and 1 base respectively, with 16 bases between them. Germline assignment: CDR1 SEHNR and CDR2 FQNEAQ (reference sequence). The CDR3 spans 17 residues. CDR3: CASSSTLGGLNTGELFF. The CDR3 nucleotides read TGTGCCAGCAGCTCCACCTTAGGGGGACTGAACACCGGGGAGCTGTTTTTT.

This clonotype appeared a few times. The rearrangement links TRBV2 to TRBJ2-7, with 8 bases lining up with TRBD1. The CDR3 length is 14 residues. Germline V gene sequence: CDR1 SNHLY, CDR2 FYNNEI. The DNA of the CDR3 is TGTGCAAAGCAGAACGGGACAGGTCAGGCCGAGCAGTACTTC. Translation: CAKQNGTGQAEQYF.

In its sample, this clonotype was seen a few times. The rearrangement uses TRBV7-6 and TRBJ2-5; 11 positions agree with TRBD1. V lost 3 bases to trimming and J lost 3 bases; unmatched junction nucleotides: 9. Germline V gene lookup returns CDR1 SGHVS and CDR2 FNYEAQ. CDR3 length equals 17 residues. This CDR3 reads CASSLFIGTGGKETQYF. The CDR3 region has the DNA TGTGCCAGCAGCTTGTTCATTGGGACAGGGGGAAAAGAGACCCAGTACTTC.

This chain joins TRBV5-1 and TRBJ2-1, with TRBD1 as a possible D gene (6 bases). In germline, CDR1 is SGHRS, CDR2 YFSETQ. This CDR3 has 18 residues. The V end was cut by 1 base, the J end by 6 bases, with 23 bases between. CDR3 sequence reads: CASSLRRAGGPGVNEQFF. The CDR3 nucleotides read TGCGCCAGCAGCTTGCGTAGGGCCGGCGGGCCAGGGGTCAATGAGCAGTTCTTC.

In this sample, this clonotype turned up a few times. The chain has TRBV12-3 or TRBV12-4 and TRBJ2-1, with D maybe TRBD1 (7 bases). This CDR3 contains 16 residues. Trimming took 1 base from V and 2 from J, leaving 12 bases between them. CDR3 sequence: CASSLEAGGPYNEQFF. CDR3 coding DNA: TGTGCCAGCAGTTTAGAAGCAGGGGGGCCCTACAATGAGCAGTTCTTC.

This clonotype has only a few counts. CDR3 coding DNA: TGTGCCAGCAGGTACGGGACTTCCGATGAAAAACTGTTTTTT. It encodes CASRYGTSDEKLFF. This sequence joins TRBV7-9 and TRBJ1-4, with D possibly TRBD1 on 5 matching bases. Germline values: CDR1 SEHNR, CDR2 FQNEAQ (reference sequence). The CDR3 is made up of 14 amino acids. The V end lost 6 bases, the J end lost 6 bases, and 14 bases lay between the germline ends.

V usage is TRBV7-2 and J usage is TRBJ1-5; D is unclear. Trimming stripped 8 bases from V and 4 bases from J, with 18 bases between. This CDR3 comprises 15 residues. CDR1 SGHTA and CDR2 FQGNSA come from the germline V gene. The CDR3 DNA follows: TGTGCCAGCGCCATAGCTCCCATGGGTAATCAGCCCCAGCATTTT. Its protein product is CASAIAPMGNQPQHF.

The chain uses TRBV12-3 or TRBV12-4 and TRBJ2-3; D not resolved. The CDR3 covers 14 residues. V lost 3 bases and J lost 1, with 8 bases in between. CDR3 coding DNA: TGTGCCAGCAGTTTTACCACCCGCACAGATACGCAGTATTTT. Encoded protein: CASSFTTRTDTQYF.

The V gene is TRBV27, the J gene TRBJ1-6; D ambiguous. The length of the CDR3 is 15 residues. Trimming removed 10 bases from V and 8 bases from J, with 21 bases in between. CDR1 is MNHEY, CDR2 SMNVEV, per germline (reference sequence). The chain's CDR3 is CATRGGAGLDSPLHF. The CDR3 DNA sequence: TGTGCCACTCGGGGAGGTGCCGGTCTTGATTCACCCCTCCACTTT.